The 3 T cell receptor beta chains in this list originate from one sample, sequenced in a study of shared clonotypes between healthy human individuals. Profiling relied on immunoSEQ multiplex PCR, and the TCRdb table lists in-frame clones only, not all of them. The sample has 100,000 or so clones, less than 80% seen once. The sequenced material came from memory CD8+ T cells sorted from blood. The sample's subset: CD45RO+ cells pooled with CCR7-negative TemRA cells. The receptors come from a woman aged 30 to 39 in good health.

The CDR3: CASSLSSYGGLVYGYTF. The DNA of the CDR3 is TGTGCCAGCAGCTTATCCTCATATGGGGGCTTGGTCTATGGCTACACCTTC. The J gene is TRBJ1-2, the V gene TRBV7-9; perhaps TRBD1 as D (6 bases). Trimming removed 2 bases at V and 4 bases at J, with 20 bases between. The germline CDR1 and CDR2 sequences are SEHNR and FQNEAQ (reference sequence). The CDR3 sequence is 17 residues long.

This chain uses TRBV19 with TRBJ2-7; the match to TRBD2 covers 10 bases. With V trimmed by 2 bases and J by 10 bases, 11 bases remained unmatched. The CDR3 spans 15 residues. Germline V gene lookup returns CDR1 LNHDA and CDR2 SQIVND (reference sequence). The CDR3 nucleotides read TGTGCCAGTAGTATATTGGCTAGCGGGAGCCAACCACAGTACTTC. This sequence encodes CASSILASGSQPQYF.

The chain joins TRBV5-8 to TRBJ1-1; 10 positions agree with TRBD1. Germline V CDR1 and CDR2: SGHTS, YDEGEE. Unmatched junction bases numbered 4, after V lost 4 bases and J lost 4 bases. This CDR3 region has 14 residues. The CDR3 protein is CASSIGTGVTEAFF. CDR3 in DNA: TGTGCCAGCAGCATCGGGACAGGGGTCACTGAAGCTTTCTTT.